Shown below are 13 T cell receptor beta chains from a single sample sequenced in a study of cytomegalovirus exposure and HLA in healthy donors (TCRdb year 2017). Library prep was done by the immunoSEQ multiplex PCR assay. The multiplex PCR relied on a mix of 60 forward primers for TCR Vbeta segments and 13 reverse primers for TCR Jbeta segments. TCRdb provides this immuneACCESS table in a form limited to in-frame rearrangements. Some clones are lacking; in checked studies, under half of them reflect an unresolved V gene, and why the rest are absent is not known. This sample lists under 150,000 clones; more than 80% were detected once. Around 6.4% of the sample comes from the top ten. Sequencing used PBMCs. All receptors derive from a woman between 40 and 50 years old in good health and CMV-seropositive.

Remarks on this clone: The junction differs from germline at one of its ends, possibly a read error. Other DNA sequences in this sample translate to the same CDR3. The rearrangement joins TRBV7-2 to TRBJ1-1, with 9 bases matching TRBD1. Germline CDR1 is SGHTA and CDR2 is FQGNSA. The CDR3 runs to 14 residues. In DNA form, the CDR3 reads TGTGCTAGCAGCTCACAGGGGGCGGGAACTGAAGCTTTCTTT. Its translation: CASSSQGAGTEAFF.

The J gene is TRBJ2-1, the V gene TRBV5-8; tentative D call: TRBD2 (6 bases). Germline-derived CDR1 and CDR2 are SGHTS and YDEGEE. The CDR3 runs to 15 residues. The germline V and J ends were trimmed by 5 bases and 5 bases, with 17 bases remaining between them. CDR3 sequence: CASREGSSSHNEQFF. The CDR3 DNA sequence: TGTGCCAGCAGGGAGGGGTCGAGCAGCCACAATGAGCAGTTCTTC.

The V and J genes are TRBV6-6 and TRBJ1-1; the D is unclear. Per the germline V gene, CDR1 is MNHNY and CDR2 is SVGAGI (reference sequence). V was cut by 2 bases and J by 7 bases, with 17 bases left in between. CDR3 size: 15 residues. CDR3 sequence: CASSYNRLEGGEAFF. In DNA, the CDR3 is TGTGCCAGCAGTTACAATCGGCTAGAGGGTGGTGAAGCTTTCTTT.

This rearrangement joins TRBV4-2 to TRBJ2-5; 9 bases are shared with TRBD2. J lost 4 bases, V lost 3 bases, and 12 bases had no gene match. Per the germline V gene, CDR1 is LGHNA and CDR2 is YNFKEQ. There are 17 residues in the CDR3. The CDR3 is CASSQRVGAGGSETQYF. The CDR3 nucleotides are TGTGCCAGCAGCCAGCGGGTCGGAGCGGGAGGATCAGAGACCCAGTACTTC.

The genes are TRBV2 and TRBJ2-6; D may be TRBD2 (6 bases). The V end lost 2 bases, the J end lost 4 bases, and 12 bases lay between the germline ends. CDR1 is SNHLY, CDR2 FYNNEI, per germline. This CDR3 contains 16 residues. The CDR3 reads CASSERAGNGANVLTF. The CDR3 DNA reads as TGTGCCAGCAGTGAACGGGCGGGGAACGGGGCCAACGTCCTGACTTTC.

The CDR3 reads CATMRDSQETQYF. Here the CDR3 DNA reads TGTGCCACAATGAGGGACTCCCAAGAGACCCAGTACTTC. The chain combines TRBV6-1 with TRBJ2-5; D perhaps matches TRBD2 (6 bases). Looked up from germline, CDR1 is MNHNS and CDR2 is SASEGT. The CDR3 totals 13 residues. The V end was cut by 10 bases, the J end by 1 base, with 13 bases between.

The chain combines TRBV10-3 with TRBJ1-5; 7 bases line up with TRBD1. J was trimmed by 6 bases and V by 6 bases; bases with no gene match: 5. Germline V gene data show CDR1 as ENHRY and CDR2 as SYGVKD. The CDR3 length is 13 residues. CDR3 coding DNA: TGTGCCATCAGCGACAGGGCCGGTCAGCCCCAGCATTTT. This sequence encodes CAISDRAGQPQHF.

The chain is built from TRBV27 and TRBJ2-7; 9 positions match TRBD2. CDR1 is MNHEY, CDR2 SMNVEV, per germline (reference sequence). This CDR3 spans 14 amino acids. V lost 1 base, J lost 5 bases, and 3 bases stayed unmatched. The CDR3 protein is CASSLFSGSDEQYF. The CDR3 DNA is TGTGCCAGCAGTTTATTTAGCGGGAGCGACGAGCAGTACTTC.

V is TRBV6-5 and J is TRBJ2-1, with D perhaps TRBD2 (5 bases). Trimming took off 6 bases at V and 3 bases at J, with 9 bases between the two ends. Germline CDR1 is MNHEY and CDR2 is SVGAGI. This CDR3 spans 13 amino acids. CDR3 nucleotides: TGTGCCAGCAGGTACAGCGGCTACAATGAGCAGTTCTTC. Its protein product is CASRYSGYNEQFF.

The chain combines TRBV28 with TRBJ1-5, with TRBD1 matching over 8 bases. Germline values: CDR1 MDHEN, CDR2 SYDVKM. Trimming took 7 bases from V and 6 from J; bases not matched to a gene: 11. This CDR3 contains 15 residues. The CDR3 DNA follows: TGTGCCAGCACTAAATCGACAGGGGCCGGTCAGCCCCAGCATTTT. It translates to CASTKSTGAGQPQHF.

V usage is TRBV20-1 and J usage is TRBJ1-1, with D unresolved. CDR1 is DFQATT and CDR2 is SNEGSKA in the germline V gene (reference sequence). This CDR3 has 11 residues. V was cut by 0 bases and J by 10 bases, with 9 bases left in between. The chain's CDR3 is CSARDLTVAFF. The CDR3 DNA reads TGCAGTGCTAGAGACCTAACGGTAGCTTTCTTT.

The CDR3 protein is CASSSDRGFSYNSPLHF. CDR3 in DNA: TGTGCCAGCAGCTCGGACAGGGGATTTTCCTATAATTCACCCCTCCACTTT. The chain couples TRBV5-6 to TRBJ1-6; 9 bases are a match to TRBD1. CDR1 and CDR2 (germline): SGHDT, YYEEEE. Germline trimming cut 3 bases from V and 1 base from J; bases unmatched to any gene: 5. The CDR3 runs 17 residues.

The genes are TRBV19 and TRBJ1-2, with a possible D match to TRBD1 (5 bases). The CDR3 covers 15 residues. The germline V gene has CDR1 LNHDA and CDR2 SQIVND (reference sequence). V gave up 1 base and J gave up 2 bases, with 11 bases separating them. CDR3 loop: CASSIGSGQNYGYTF. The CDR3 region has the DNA TGTGCCAGTAGTATAGGGTCAGGGCAGAACTATGGCTACACCTTC.